The 12 T cell receptor beta chains below all came from one sample that was sequenced in a study of T cell responses to AZD1222 COVID-19 vaccine. Method: immunoSEQ multiplex PCR; TCRdb's copy keeps in-frame clones and lacks some. The table lists roughly 110,000 clones, roughly nine tenths of them singletons. This specimen was peripheral blood, taken on day 0 of AZD1222 vaccination. The origin of the receptors is an adult in good health.

The chain recombines TRBV6-2 or TRBV6-3 with TRBJ2-7; no clear D. Germline CDR1 MNHEY, CDR2 SVGEGT. With 4 bases removed from V and 2 bases from J, the gap between germline ends came to 9 bases. The length of the CDR3 is 13 residues. The DNA for the CDR3 is TGTGCCAGCAGTTCTGGGCTCCCCTACGAGCAGTACTTC. As protein: CASSSGLPYEQYF.

The V and J genes are TRBV7-2 and TRBJ2-1; D possibly corresponds to TRBD2 (5 bases). Trimming left V 5 bases short and J 0 bases short, with 11 bases between. Germline-derived CDR1 and CDR2 are SGHTA and FQGNSA. The CDR3 contains 15 residues. The CDR3 nucleotides read TGTGCCAGCAGCCCGGTAGGGAGCTCCTACAATGAGCAGTTCTTC. Protein sequence: CASSPVGSSYNEQFF.

This chain uses TRBV2 with TRBJ1-5; D call uncertain. This CDR3 spans 14 amino acids. V lost 11 bases, J lost 0 bases, and 14 bases lay in between. Germline V gives CDR1 SNHLY, CDR2 FYNNEI. The CDR3 region has the DNA TGTGCCTCCGACTCCAAGTATAGCAATCAGCCCCAGCATTTT. Translating it yields CASDSKYSNQPQHF.

The genes are TRBV27 and TRBJ1-6; TRBD1 matches at 7 bases. CDR1 and CDR2 (germline): MNHEY, SMNVEV (reference sequence). The CDR3 is made up of 15 amino acids. V lost 8 bases and J lost 6; bases outside the gene matches: 10. The CDR3 reads CASRWDSLVNSPLHF. The CDR3, as DNA: TGTGCCAGCCGTTGGGACAGTCTCGTTAATTCACCCCTCCACTTT.

The chain employs TRBV18 and TRBJ2-7; D possibly corresponds to TRBD2 (6 bases). The CDR3 is 15 amino acids. V was cut by 3 bases and J by 1 base, with 13 bases left in between. Per germline, CDR1 KGHSH and CDR2 LQKENI. The chain's CDR3 is CASSPLGLGSYEQYF. In DNA, the CDR3 is TGTGCCAGCTCACCCCTGGGACTTGGGTCCTACGAGCAGTACTTC.

V is TRBV19 and J is TRBJ2-5; tentatively, D is TRBD1 or TRBD2 (5 bases each). V lost 5 bases and J lost 1, with 11 bases in between. This CDR3 has 14 amino acids. The V gene's germline CDR1 is LNHDA and CDR2 SQIVND (reference sequence). CDR3 region: CASSSPGTQETQYF. For the CDR3, the DNA is TGTGCCAGTAGTTCCCCAGGGACCCAAGAGACCCAGTACTTC.

The chain joins TRBV7-9 to TRBJ1-4; D is undetermined. CDR1 is SEHNR and CDR2 is FQNEAQ in the germline V gene (reference sequence). This CDR3 comprises 11 residues. V was pared by 5 bases and J by 8 bases, with 6 bases between. Written as DNA, the CDR3 is TGTGCCAGCAGCCCGATCGAAAAACTGTTTTTT. It codes for CASSPIEKLFF.

This chain connects TRBV7-8 to TRBJ2-3; 9 bases map to TRBD2. With V trimmed by 1 base and J by 5 bases, 7 bases remained unmatched. CDR1 is SGHVS, CDR2 FQNEAQ, per germline. The CDR3 contains 16 residues. The CDR3 sequence is CASSLGSSGAGDTQYF. For the CDR3, the DNA is TGTGCCAGCAGCTTAGGATCTAGCGGGGCCGGAGATACGCAGTATTTT.

The chain carries TRBV3-1 (or the pseudogene TRBV3-2) and TRBJ2-1; D gene uncertain. The germline V and J ends were trimmed by 0 bases and 1 base, with 7 bases remaining between them. Germline assignment: CDR1 LGHDT and CDR2 YNNKEL (reference sequence). CDR3 length: 15 residues. CDR3 nucleotide sequence: TGTGCCAGCAGCCAAGATCTGGGATCCTACAATGAGCAGTTCTTC. Protein: CASSQDLGSYNEQFF.

V and J are TRBV4-1 and TRBJ1-2, with D unclear. The CDR3 sequence is 13 residues long. Trimming removed 0 bases at V and 4 bases at J, with 6 bases between. Germline V gives CDR1 MGHRA, CDR2 YSYEKL. CDR3 sequence: CASSQEGSYGYTF. The DNA for the CDR3 is TGCGCCAGCAGCCAAGAGGGATCCTATGGCTACACCTTC.

The chain recombines TRBV6-5 with TRBJ2-7, with 10 bases fitting TRBD1. This CDR3 has 13 amino acids. Trimming took 7 bases from V and 4 from J; bases not matched to a gene: 4. CDR1 is MNHEY and CDR2 is SVGAGI in the germline V gene. The CDR3 loop is CASTRTGGYEQYF. CDR3 coding DNA: TGTGCCAGCACTCGGACAGGGGGATACGAGCAGTACTTC.

In DNA form, the CDR3 reads TGTGCCAGCAGCTTAGGTCCCGACAGTGAGCAGTTCTTC. Translation gives CASSLGPDSEQFF. This chain connects TRBV7-2 to TRBJ2-1; TRBD1 is a possible D gene (5 bases). Germline lookup yields CDR1 SGHTA and CDR2 FQGNSA. Trimming took off 1 base at V and 9 bases at J, with 10 bases between the two ends. This CDR3 region has 13 residues.